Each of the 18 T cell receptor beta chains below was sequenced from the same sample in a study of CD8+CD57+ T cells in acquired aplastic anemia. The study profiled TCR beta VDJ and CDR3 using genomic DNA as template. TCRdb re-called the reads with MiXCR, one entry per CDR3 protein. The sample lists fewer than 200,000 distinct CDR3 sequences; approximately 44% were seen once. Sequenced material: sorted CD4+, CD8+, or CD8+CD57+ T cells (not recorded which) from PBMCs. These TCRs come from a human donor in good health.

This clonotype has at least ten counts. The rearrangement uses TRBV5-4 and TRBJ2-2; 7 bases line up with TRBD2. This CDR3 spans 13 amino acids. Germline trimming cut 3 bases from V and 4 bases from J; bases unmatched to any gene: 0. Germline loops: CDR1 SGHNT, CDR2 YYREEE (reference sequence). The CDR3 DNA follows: TGTGCCAGCAGCTCGGGGGGCACCGGGGAGCTGTTTTTT. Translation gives CASSSGGTGELFF.

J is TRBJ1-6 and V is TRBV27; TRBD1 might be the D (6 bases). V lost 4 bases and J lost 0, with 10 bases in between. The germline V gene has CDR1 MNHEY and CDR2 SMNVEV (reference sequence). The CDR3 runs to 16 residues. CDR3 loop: CASSSDSSSYNSPLHF. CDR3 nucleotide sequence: TGTGCCAGCAGTTCGGACAGCAGCTCCTATAATTCACCCCTCCACTTT.

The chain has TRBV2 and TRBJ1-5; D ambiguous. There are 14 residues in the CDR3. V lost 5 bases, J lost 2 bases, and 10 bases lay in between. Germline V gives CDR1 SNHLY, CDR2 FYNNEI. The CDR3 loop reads CASSRSVGNQPQHF. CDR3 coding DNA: TGTGCCAGCAGTCGGTCAGTGGGCAATCAGCCCCAGCATTTT.

CDR3 region: CASRSEYGYTF. CDR3 in DNA: TGTGCCAGCAGGTCAGAGTATGGCTACACCTTC. The chain combines TRBV7-8 with TRBJ1-2; no clear D. The V end lost 6 bases, the J end lost 5 bases, and 7 bases lay between the germline ends. This CDR3 spans 11 amino acids. Germline V gene sequence: CDR1 SGHVS, CDR2 FQNEAQ.

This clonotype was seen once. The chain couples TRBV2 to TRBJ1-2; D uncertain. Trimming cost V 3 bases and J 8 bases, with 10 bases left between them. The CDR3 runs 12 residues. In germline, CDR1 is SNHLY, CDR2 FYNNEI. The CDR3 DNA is TGTGCCAGCAGTGATTACCGAGAAGGCTACACCTTC. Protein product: CASSDYREGYTF.

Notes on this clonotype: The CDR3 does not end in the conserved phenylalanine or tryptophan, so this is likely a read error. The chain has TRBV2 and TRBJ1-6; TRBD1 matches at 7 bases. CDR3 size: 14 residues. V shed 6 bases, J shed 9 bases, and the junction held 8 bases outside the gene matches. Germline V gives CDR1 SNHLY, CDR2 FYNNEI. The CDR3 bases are TGTGCCAGCAGCGCCGGGACAGTAGGTTCACCCCTCCACGTT. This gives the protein CASSAGTVGSPLHV.

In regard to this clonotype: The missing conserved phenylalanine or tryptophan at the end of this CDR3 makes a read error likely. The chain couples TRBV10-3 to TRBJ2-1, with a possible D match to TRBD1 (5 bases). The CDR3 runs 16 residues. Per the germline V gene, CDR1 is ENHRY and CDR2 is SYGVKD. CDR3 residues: CASSFNRPSSYNEQFL. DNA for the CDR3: TGTGCCAGCAGTTTTAACAGGCCGAGCTCCTACAATGAGCAGTTCCTC.

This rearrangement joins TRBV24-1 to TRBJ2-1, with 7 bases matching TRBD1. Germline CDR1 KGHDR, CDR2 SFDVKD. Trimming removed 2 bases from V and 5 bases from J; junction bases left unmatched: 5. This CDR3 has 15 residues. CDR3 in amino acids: CATSDSGTVDNEQFF. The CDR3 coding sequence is TGTGCCACCAGTGATTCGGGGACAGTGGACAATGAGCAGTTCTTC.

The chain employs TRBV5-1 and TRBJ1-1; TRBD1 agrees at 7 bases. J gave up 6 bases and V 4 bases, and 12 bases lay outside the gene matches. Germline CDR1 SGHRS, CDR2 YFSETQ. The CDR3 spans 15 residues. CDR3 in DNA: TGCGCCAGCAGCACCGGAAGAGGGGGCTCGGCTGAAGCTTTCTTT. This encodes CASSTGRGGSAEAFF.

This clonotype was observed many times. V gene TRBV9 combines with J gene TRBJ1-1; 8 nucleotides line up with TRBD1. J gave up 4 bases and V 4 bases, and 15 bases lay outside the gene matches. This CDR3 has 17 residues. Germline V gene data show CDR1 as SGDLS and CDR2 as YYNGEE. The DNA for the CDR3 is TGTGCCAGCAGCCCAGGGGACAGGACAATTGGGGGCACTGAAGCTTTCTTT. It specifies CASSPGDRTIGGTEAFF.

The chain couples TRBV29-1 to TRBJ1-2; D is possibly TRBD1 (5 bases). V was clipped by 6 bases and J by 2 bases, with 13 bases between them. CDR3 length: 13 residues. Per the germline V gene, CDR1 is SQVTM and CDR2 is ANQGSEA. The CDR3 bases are TGCAGCGTATCAGGGCCCAGAAACTATGGCTACACCTTC. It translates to CSVSGPRNYGYTF.

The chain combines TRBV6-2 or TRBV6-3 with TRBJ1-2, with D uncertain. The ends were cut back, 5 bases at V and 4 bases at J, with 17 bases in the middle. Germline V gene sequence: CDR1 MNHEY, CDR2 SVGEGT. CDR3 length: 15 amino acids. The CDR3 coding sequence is TGTGCCAGCAGTCACCCCGCGGGTACCCGCTATGGCTACACCTTC. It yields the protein CASSHPAGTRYGYTF.

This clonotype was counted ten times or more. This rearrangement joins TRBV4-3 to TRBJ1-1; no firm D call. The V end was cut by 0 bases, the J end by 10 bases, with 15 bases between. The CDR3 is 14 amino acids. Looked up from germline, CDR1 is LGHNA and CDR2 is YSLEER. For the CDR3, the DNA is TGCGCCAGCAGCCAAGAGAATGGAGGTAGGCCAGCTTTCTTT. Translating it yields CASSQENGGRPAFF.

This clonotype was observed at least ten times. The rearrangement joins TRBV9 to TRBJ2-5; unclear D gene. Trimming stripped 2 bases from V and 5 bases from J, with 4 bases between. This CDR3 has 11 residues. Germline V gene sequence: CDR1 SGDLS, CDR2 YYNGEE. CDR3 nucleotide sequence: TGTGCCAGCAGCGTCCCGGAGACCCAGTACTTC. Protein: CASSVPETQYF. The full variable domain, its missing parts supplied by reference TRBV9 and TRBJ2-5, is DSGVTQTPKHLITATGQRVTLRCSPRSGDLSVYWYQQSLDQGLQFLIQYYNGEERAKGNILERFSAQQFPDLHSELNLSSLELGDSALYFCASSVPETQYFGPGTRLLVL.

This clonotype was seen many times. In DNA, the CDR3 is TGTGCCAGCAGTCCCCGGACATCGAACACCGGGGAGCTGTTTTTT. This codes for CASSPRTSNTGELFF. V usage is TRBV2 and J usage is TRBJ2-2; tentative D call: TRBD1 (5 bases). Trimming took off 5 bases at V and 0 bases at J, with 10 bases between the two ends. From germline, CDR1 is SNHLY and CDR2 FYNNEI. This CDR3 has 15 amino acids.

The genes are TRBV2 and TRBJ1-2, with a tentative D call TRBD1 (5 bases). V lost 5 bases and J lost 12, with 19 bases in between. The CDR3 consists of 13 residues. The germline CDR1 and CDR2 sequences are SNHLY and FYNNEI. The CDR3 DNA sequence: TGTGCCAGCAGTTTTGGGGGGACCCCGGTCCACACCTTC. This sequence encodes CASSFGGTPVHTF.

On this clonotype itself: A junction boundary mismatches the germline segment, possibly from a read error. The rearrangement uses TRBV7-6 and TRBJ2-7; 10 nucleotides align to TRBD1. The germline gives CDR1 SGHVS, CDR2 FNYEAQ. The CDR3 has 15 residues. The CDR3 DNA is TGTGCCAGCAGCTTAGGACAGGGGGCCACCTACGGGCAGTACTTC. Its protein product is CASSLGQGATYGQYF.

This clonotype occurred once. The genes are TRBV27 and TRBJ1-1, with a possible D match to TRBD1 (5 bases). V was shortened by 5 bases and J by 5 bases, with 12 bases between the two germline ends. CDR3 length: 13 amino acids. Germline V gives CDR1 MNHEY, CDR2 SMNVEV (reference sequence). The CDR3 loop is CASSTFGGTEAFF. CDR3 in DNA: TGTGCCAGCAGTACCTTTGGGGGAACTGAAGCTTTCTTT.